This T cell receptor beta chain is from a study of T cells in Graves' hyperthyroidism and ophthalmopathy. The CDR3 runs to 13 residues. Trimming took off 5 bases at V and 3 bases at J, with 10 bases between the two ends. Amplified TCR beta CDR3 regions derived from RNA transcripts. RT-PCR in the first round (using the HTBI primer set) targeted the TCR CDR3. TCRdb reprocessed the multiplex PCR reads with MiXCR, giving one entry per CDR3 protein. Of 500,000 to 600,000 distinct CDR3 sequences listed, 20% are singletons. The chain couples TRBV12-3 or TRBV12-4 to TRBJ1-1, with D uncertain. This sequence was found in a man aged 40-50 years with Graves' ophthalmopathy. Sequencing was done on a sample of blood. The CDR3 reads CASSQADDTEAFF. CDR3 coding DNA: TGTGCCAGCAGTCAGGCTGACGACACTGAAGCTTTCTTT.